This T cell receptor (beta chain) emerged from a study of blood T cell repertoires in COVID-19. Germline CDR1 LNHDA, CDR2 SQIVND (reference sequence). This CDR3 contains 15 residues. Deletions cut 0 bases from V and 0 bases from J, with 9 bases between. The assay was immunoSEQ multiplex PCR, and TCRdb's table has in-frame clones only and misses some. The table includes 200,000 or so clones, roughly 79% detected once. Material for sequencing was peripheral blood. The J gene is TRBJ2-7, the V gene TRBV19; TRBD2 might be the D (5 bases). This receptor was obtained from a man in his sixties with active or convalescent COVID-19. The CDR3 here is CASSIESGSSYEQYF. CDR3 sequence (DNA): TGTGCCAGTAGTATAGAAAGCGGTAGCTCCTACGAGCAGTACTTC.